This passage covers 11 T cell receptor beta chains from one sample sequenced in a study of shared clonotypes between healthy human individuals. Assay: immunoSEQ multiplex PCR; the TCRdb copy retains only in-frame clones and omits some. The sample holds 300,000 to 400,000 clones; roughly 91% are singletons and the top ten take under 20%. Source material: memory CD8+ T cells sorted from blood. Subset indicated: CD45RO+ cells pooled with CCR7-negative TemRA cells. The origin of the receptors is a man younger than 35 in good health.

The chain uses TRBV4-1 and TRBJ2-7; the D gene could be TRBD1 or TRBD2 (5 bases each). The length of the CDR3 is 13 residues. V lost 3 bases and J lost 3, with 9 bases in between. Germline lookup yields CDR1 MGHRA and CDR2 YSYEKL. The CDR3 region has the DNA TGCGCCAGCAGCCACAGAGGGGACTACGAGCAGTACTTC. Amino acid sequence: CASSHRGDYEQYF.

This chain's CDR3 is CASSPRWDENVPYEQYF. The CDR3 coding sequence is TGTGCCAGCAGCCCCCGATGGGACGAGAACGTGCCCTACGAGCAGTACTTC. V gene TRBV9 combines with J gene TRBJ2-7, with D perhaps assigned TRBD1 or TRBD2 (5 bases each). The CDR3 consists of 17 residues. CDR1 SGDLS and CDR2 YYNGEE come from the germline V gene. V was cut by 4 bases and J by 2 bases, with 22 bases left in between.

V gene TRBV11-2 combines with J gene TRBJ1-2, with D possibly TRBD1 on 5 matching bases. From germline, CDR1 is SGHAT and CDR2 FQNNGV. V shed 3 bases and J shed 7 bases, with 6 bases lying between them. The CDR3 covers 11 residues. The CDR3 sequence: CASSFQGGYTF. DNA of the CDR3: TGTGCCAGCAGCTTTCAGGGTGGCTACACCTTC.

The chain links TRBV28 to TRBJ2-7; D might be TRBD1 (5 bases). This CDR3 region has 14 residues. CDR1 is MDHEN, CDR2 SYDVKM, per germline. Trimming took off 7 bases at V and 1 base at J, with 14 bases between the two ends. In nucleotides, the CDR3 is TGTGCCAGCACTCCCCCCGACAGATCCTACGAGCAGTACTTC. Its translation: CASTPPDRSYEQYF.

In nucleotides, the CDR3 is TGTGCCAGCAGCGTAGGGACAGGGACCCAGATTAACTATGGCTACACCTTC. Protein product: CASSVGTGTQINYGYTF. The chain combines TRBV9 with TRBJ1-2; 8 bases are shared with TRBD1. The CDR3 is made up of 17 amino acids. Germline CDR1 reads SGDLS; CDR2 reads YYNGEE. Trimming removed 0 bases from V and 1 base from J; junction bases left unmatched: 8.

The chain uses TRBV28 and TRBJ2-7, with 8 bases identical to TRBD2. Germline trimming cut 3 bases from V and 3 bases from J; bases unmatched to any gene: 4. Germline assignment: CDR1 MDHEN and CDR2 SYDVKM. CDR3 length: 14 amino acids. The CDR3 region is CASSLAGGYYEQYF. CDR3 DNA sequence: TGTGCCAGCAGTTTGGCGGGGGGTTACTACGAGCAGTACTTC.

The chain uses TRBV4-1 and TRBJ2-7; D not certain. The CDR3 consists of 14 residues. V was trimmed by 0 bases and J by 0 bases, leaving 6 bases between them. Looked up from germline, CDR1 is MGHRA and CDR2 is YSYEKL. CDR3 bases: TGCGCCAGCAGCCAAGAATGGGTCTCCTACGAGCAGTACTTC. Residues: CASSQEWVSYEQYF.

The genes are TRBV4-3 and TRBJ1-2; no firm D call. The germline gives CDR1 LGHNA, CDR2 YSLEER. This CDR3 spans 16 amino acids. V was shortened by 2 bases and J by 3 bases, with 16 bases between the two germline ends. CDR3 DNA: TGCGCCAGCAGCCAACAAGTAGGGTGGTATGACTATGGCTACACCTTC. This encodes CASSQQVGWYDYGYTF.

The chain recombines TRBV7-9 with TRBJ1-3; the match to TRBD1 covers 11 bases. Unmatched junction bases numbered 6, after V lost 5 bases and J lost 3 bases. From germline, CDR1 is SEHNR and CDR2 FQNEAQ (reference sequence). The CDR3 extends over 16 amino acids. The CDR3 DNA follows: TGTGCCAGCAGCCCAGGACAGGGGGCGCATGGAAACACCATATATTTT. Translating gives CASSPGQGAHGNTIYF.

The chain links TRBV5-1 to TRBJ2-2, with TRBD2 matching 14 bases. CDR3 length: 17 amino acids. The germline V gene encodes CDR1 SGHRS and CDR2 YFSETQ. The ends lost 4 bases at V and 7 bases at J; junction bases unmatched: 9. CDR3 sequence (DNA): TGCGCCAGCAGCATACGGACTAGCGGGGGGCGCTTCGGGGAGCTGTTTTTT. Protein product: CASSIRTSGGRFGELFF.

This clone was observed a single time. The rearrangement uses TRBV5-4 and TRBJ1-6; 8 positions match TRBD1. Germline-derived CDR1 and CDR2 are SGHNT and YYREEE (reference sequence). Trimming at V came to 4 bases and at J to 6 bases, leaving 9 bases not matched to a gene. CDR3 length: 16 residues. In nucleotides, the CDR3 is TGTGCCAGCAGCCACCAGGGGGCGCGGGCTAATTCACCCCTCCACTTT. It is translated as CASSHQGARANSPLHF.